This T cell receptor (beta chain) derives from a study of Graves' ophthalmopathy and Graves' hyperthyroidism. Study as a whole: Hyperthyroidism is called stable when no ophthalmopathy develops within 18 months of follow-up.

This clonotype has at least ten counts. Its antigen is not identified. RNA transcripts were the source from which TCR beta CDR3 regions were amplified. First-round RT-PCR with HTBI primers preceded a second-round multiplex PCR. TCRdb called the multiplex PCR reads again in MiXCR, with one record for every CDR3 protein. This table has more than 1,000,000 distinct CDR3 sequences, less than 45% appearing once. Trimming left V 6 bases short and J 0 bases short, with 21 bases between. CDR1 and CDR2 from the germline V gene are DFQATT and SNEGSKA (reference sequence). The CDR3 sequence is 18 residues long. General study findings and limits: In blood, most expanded thyroid clonotypes above 0.001 frequency were also detected.

Newly diagnosed hyperthyroidism donors, aged 18 to 65, duration under 2 months. The chain couples TRBV20-1 to TRBJ1-6, with D uncertain. Material for sequencing was peripheral blood or thyroid tissue (not recorded which). The receptor's source is an adult man with Graves' hyperthyroidism. The CDR3 region is CSARRDGLHSSYNSPLHF. The CDR3 coding sequence is TGCAGTGCCAGACGTGACGGATTACATAGCTCCTATAATTCACCCCTCCACTTT.